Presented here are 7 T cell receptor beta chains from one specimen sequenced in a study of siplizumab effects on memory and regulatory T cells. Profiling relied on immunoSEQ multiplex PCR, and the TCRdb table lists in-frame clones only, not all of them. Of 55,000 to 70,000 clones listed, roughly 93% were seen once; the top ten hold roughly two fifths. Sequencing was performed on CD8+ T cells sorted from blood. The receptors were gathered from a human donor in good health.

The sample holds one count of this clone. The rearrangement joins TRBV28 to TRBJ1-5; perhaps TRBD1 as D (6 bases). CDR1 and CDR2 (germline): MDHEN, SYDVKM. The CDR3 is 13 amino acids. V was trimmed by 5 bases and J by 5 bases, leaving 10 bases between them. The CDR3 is CASSTWTDQPQHF. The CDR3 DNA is TGTGCCAGCAGTACCTGGACAGATCAGCCCCAGCATTTT.

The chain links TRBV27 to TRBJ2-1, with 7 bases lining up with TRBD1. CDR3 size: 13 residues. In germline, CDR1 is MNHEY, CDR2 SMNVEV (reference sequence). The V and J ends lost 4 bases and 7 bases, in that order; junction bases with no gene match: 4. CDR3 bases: TGTGCCAGCAGTTATACAGGGGTGAATGAGCAGTTCTTC. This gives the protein CASSYTGVNEQFF.

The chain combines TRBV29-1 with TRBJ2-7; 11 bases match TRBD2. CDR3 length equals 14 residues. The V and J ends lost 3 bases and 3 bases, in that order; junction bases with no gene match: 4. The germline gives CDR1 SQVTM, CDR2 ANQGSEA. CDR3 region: CSVELAGGYYEQYF. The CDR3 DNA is TGCAGCGTTGAGCTAGCGGGAGGTTACTACGAGCAGTACTTC.

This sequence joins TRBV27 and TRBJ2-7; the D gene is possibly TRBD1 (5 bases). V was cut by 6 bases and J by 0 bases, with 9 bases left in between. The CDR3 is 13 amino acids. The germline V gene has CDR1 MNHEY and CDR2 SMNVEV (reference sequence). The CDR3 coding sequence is TGTGCCAGCAGAATCGACAGCTCCTACGAGCAGTACTTC. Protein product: CASRIDSSYEQYF.

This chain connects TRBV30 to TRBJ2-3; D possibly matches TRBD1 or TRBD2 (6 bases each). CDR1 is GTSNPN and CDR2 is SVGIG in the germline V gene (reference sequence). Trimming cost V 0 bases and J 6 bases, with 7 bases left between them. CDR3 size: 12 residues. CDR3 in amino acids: CAWSVGGDTQYF. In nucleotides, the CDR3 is TGTGCCTGGAGTGTAGGGGGGGATACGCAGTATTTT.

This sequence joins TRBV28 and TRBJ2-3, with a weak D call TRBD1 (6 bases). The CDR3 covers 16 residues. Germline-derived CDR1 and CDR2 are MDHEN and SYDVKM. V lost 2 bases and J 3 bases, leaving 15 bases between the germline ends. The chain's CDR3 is CASSLHPQDRTDTQYF. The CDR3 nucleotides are TGTGCCAGCAGTTTACACCCCCAAGACAGGACAGATACGCAGTATTTT.

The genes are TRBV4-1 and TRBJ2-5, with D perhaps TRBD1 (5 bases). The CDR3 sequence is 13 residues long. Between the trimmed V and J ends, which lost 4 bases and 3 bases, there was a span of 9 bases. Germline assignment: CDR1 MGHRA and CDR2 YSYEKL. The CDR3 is CASSRQGEETQYF. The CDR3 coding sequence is TGCGCCAGCAGCCGGCAGGGTGAAGAGACCCAGTACTTC.